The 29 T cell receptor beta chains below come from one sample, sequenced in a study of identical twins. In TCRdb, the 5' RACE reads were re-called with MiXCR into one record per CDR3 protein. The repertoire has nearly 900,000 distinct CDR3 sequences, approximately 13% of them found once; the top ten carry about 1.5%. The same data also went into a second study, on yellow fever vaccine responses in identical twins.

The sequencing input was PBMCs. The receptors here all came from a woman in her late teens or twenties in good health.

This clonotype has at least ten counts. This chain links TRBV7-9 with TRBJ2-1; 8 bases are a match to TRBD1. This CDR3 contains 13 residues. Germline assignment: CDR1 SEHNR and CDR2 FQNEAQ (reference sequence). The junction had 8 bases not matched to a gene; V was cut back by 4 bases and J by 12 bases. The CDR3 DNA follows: TGTGCCAGCAGCTCCACCCCCGGACAGGGGCAGTTCTTC. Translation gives CASSSTPGQGQFF.

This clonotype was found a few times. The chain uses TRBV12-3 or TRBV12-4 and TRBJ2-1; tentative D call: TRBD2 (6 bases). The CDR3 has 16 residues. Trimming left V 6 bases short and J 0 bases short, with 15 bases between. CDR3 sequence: CASSSGPGGSYNEQFF. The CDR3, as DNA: TGTGCCAGCAGCTCTGGACCCGGGGGCTCCTACAATGAGCAGTTCTTC.

The DNA of the CDR3 is TGTGCCAGCAGCTTAGGGGGGACAGTTTATTCACCCCTCCACTTT. Translation gives CASSLGGTVYSPLHF. The chain is built from TRBV7-9 and TRBJ1-6; 7 bases map to TRBD1. V was clipped by 1 base and J by 8 bases; unmatched bases: 5. Per germline, CDR1 SEHNR and CDR2 FQNEAQ (reference sequence). The CDR3 runs 15 residues.

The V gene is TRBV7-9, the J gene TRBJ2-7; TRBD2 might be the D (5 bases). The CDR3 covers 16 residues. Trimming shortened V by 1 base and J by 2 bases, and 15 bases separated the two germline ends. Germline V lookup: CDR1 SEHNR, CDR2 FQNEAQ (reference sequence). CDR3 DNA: TGTGCCAGCAGCTTAGTAGTGTCGGGGTCCACCTACGAGCAGTACGTC. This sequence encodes CASSLVVSGSTYEQYV.

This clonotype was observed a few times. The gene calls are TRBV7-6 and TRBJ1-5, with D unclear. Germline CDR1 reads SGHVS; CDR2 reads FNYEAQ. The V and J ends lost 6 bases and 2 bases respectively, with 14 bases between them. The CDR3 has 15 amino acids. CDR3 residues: CASRESAGGNQPQHF. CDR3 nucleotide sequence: TGTGCCAGCAGGGAAAGTGCTGGGGGCAATCAGCCCCAGCATTTT.

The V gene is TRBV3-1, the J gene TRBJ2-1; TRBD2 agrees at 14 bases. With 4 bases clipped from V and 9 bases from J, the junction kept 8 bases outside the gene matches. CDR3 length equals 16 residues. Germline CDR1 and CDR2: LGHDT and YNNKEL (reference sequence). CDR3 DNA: TGTGCCAGCAGCCTTGGACTAGCGGGAGGATCTAGTGAGCAGTTCTTC. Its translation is CASSLGLAGGSSEQFF.

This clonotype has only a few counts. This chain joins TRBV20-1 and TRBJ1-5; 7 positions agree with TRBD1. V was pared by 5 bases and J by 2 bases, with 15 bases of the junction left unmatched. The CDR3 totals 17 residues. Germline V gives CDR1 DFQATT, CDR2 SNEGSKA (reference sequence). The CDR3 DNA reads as TGCAGTGCTCCCCTTGGGGCGACAGGGTTCGGCAATCAGCCCCAGCATTTT. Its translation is CSAPLGATGFGNQPQHF.

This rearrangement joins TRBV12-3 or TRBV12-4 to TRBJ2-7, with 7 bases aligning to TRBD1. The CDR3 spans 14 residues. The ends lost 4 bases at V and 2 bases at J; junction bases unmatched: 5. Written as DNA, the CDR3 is TGTGCCAGCAGTTCCGGGGACAGTACCTACGAGCAGTACTTC. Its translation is CASSSGDSTYEQYF.

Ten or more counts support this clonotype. In nucleotides, the CDR3 is TGCGCCAGCAGCTTGATAGACAGGGGATTCAATGAGCAGTTCTTC. Amino acid sequence: CASSLIDRGFNEQFF. The rearrangement links TRBV5-1 to TRBJ2-1, with TRBD1 matching 8 bases. With V trimmed by 1 base and J by 6 bases, 6 bases remained unmatched. Germline CDR1 is SGHRS and CDR2 is YFSETQ. The length of the CDR3 is 15 residues.

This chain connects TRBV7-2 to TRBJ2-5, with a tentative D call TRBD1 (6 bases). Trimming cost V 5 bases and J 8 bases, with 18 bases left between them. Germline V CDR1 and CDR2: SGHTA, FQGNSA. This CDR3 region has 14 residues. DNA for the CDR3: TGTGCCAGCAGCCTAGGGGGAAGCCTGGGCACCCAGTACTTC. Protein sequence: CASSLGGSLGTQYF.

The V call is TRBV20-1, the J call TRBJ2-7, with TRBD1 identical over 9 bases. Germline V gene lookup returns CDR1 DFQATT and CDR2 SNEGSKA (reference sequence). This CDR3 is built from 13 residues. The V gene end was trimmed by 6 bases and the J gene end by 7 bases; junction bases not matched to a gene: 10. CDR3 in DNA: TGCAGTGCCACTACGGGGACAGGGTCAGAGCAGTACTTC. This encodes CSATTGTGSEQYF.

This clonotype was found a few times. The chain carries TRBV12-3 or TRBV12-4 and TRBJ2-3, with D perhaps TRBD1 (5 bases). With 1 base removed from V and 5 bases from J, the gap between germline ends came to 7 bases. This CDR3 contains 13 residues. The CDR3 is CASSLGQKDTQYF. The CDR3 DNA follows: TGTGCCAGCAGTTTAGGACAGAAAGATACGCAGTATTTT.

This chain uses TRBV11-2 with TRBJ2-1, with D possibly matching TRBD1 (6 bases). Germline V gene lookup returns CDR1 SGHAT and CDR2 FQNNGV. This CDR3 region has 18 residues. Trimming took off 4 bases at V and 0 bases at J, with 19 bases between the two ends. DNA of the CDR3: TGTGCCAGCAGCTCGCGAGGGACATCGGGGAACTCCTACAATGAGCAGTTCTTC. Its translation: CASSSRGTSGNSYNEQFF.

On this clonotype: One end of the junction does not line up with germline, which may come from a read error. The CDR3 sequence is CASSLGGREAQYF. The CDR3 DNA reads as TGTGCCAGCAGTTTAGGCGGGAGAGAGGCCCAGTACTTC. The V and J genes are TRBV12-3 or TRBV12-4 and TRBJ2-5, with 7 nucleotides matching TRBD2. The CDR3 covers 13 residues.

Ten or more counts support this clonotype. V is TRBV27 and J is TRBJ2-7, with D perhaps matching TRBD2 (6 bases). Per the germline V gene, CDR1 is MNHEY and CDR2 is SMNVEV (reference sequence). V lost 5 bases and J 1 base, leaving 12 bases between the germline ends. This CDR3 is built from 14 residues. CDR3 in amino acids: CASSKIGSSYEQYF. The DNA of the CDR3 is TGTGCCAGCAGTAAAATCGGGAGTTCCTACGAGCAGTACTTC.

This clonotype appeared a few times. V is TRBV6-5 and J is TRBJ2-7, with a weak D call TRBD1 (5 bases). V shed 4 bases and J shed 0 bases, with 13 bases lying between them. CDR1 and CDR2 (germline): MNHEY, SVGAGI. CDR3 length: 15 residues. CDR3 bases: TGTGCCAGCAGTTTACAGACAGCCCTCTCCTACGAGCAGTACTTC. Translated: CASSLQTALSYEQYF.

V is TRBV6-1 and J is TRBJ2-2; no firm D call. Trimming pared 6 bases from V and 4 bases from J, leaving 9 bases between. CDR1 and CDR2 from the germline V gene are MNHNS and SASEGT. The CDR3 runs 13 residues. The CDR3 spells CASRGVGTGELFF. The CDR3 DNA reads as TGTGCCAGCAGGGGTGTAGGCACCGGGGAGCTGTTTTTT.

DNA for the CDR3: TGTGCCAGCAGCTTACTGGCGGGAACAAAAGGGGGTACGCAGTATTTT. Its protein is CASSLLAGTKGGTQYF. J is TRBJ2-3 and V is TRBV7-8, with D perhaps matching TRBD1 or TRBD2 (6 bases each). Trimming took off 2 bases at V and 8 bases at J, with 20 bases between the two ends. The CDR3 totals 16 residues. Per the germline V gene, CDR1 is SGHVS and CDR2 is FQNEAQ. Based on the CDR3 plus reference TRBV7-8 and TRBJ2-3, the full variable domain is GAGVSQSPRYKVAKRGQDVALRCDPISGHVSLFWYQQALGQGPEFLTYFQNEAQLDKSGLPSDRFFAERPEGSVSTLKIQRTQQEDSAVYLCASSLLAGTKGGTQYFGPGTRLTVL.

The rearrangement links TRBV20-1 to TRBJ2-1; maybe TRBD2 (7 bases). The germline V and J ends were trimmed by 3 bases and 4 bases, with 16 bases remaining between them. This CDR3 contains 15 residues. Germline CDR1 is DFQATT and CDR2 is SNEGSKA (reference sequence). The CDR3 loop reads CSASRGAASYNEQFF. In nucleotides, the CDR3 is TGCAGTGCTAGTCGGGGGGCGGCCTCTTACAATGAGCAGTTCTTC.

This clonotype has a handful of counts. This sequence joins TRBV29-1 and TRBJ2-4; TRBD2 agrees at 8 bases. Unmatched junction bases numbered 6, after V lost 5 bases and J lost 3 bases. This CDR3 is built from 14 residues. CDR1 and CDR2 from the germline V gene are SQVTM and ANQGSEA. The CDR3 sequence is CSVTTSDGKNIQYF. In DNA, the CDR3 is TGCAGCGTTACGACTAGCGATGGCAAAAACATTCAGTACTTC. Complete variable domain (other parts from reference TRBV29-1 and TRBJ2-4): SAVISQKPSRDICQRGTSLTIQCQVDSQVTMMFWYRQQPGQSLTLIATANQGSEATYESGFVIDKFPISRPNLTFSTLTVSNMSPEDSSIYLCSVTTSDGKNIQYFGAGTRLSVL.

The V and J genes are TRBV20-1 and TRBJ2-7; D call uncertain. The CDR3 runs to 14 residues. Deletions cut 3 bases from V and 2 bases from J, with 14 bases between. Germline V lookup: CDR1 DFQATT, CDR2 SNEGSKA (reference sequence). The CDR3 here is CSASIGTHTYEQYV. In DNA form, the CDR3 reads TGCAGTGCTAGCATAGGTACCCATACCTACGAGCAGTACGTC.

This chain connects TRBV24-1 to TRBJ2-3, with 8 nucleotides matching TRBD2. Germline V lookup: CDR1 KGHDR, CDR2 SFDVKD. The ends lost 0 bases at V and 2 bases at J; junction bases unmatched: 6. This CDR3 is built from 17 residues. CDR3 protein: CATSDLDSGVFTDTQYF. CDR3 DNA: TGTGCCACCAGTGATTTGGATAGCGGGGTATTCACAGATACGCAGTATTTT.

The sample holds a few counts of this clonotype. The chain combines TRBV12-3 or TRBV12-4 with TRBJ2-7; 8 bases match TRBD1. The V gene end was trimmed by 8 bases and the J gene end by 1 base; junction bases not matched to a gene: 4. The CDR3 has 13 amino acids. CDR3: CASGQGWSYEQYF. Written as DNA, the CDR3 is TGTGCCAGCGGACAGGGTTGGTCCTACGAGCAGTACTTC.

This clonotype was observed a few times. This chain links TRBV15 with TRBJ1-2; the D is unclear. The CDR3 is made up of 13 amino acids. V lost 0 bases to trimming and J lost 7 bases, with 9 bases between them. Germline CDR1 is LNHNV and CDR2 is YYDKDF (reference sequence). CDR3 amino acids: CATSRDRGSGYTF. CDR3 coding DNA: TGTGCCACCAGCAGAGATCGGGGAAGTGGCTACACCTTC.

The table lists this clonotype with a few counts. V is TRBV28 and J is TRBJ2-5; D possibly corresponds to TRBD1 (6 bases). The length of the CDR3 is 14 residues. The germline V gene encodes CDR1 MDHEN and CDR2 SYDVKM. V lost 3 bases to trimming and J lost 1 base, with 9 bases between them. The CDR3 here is CASSFVGAQETQYF. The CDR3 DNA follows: TGTGCCAGCAGTTTCGTGGGGGCCCAAGAGACCCAGTACTTC.

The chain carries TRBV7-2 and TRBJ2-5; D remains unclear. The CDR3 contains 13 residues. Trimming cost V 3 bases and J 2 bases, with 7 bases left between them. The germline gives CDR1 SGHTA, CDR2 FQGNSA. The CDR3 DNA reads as TGTGCCAGCAGCTTCTGGGGTCAAGAGACCCAGTACTTC. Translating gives CASSFWGQETQYF.

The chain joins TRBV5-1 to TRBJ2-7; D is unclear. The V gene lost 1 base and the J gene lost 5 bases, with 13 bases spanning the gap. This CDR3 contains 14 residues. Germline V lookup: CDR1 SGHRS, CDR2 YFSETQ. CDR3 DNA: TGCGCCAGCAGCTTGATGCTAGGAACTAACGAGCAGTACTTC. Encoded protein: CASSLMLGTNEQYF.

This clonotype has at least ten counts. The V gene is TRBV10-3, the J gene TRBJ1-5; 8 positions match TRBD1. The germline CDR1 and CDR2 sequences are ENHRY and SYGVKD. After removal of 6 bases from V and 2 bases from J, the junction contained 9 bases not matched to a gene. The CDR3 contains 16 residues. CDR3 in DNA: TGTGCCATCAGCTCCAGGGGGCCGGAGCGCAATCAGCCCCAGCATTTT. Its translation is CAISSRGPERNQPQHF.

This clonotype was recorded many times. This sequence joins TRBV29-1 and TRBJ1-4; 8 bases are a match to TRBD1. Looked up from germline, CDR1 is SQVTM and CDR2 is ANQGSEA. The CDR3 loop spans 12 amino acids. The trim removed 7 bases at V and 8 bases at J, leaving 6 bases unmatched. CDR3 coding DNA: TGCAGCGCCCAGGGGGCGGGGGAAAAACTGTTTTTT. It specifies CSAQGAGEKLFF.